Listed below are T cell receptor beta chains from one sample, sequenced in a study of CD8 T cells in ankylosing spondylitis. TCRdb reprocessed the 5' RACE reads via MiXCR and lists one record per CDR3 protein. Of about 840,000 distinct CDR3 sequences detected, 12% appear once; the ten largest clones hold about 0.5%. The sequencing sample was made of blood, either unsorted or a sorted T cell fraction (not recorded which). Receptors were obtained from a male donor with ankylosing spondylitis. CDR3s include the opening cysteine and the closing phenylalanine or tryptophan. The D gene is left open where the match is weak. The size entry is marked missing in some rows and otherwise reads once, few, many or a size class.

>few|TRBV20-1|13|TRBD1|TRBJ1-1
TGCAGTGCGTTAATCGACAGGGGCACTGAAGCTTTCTTT
CSALIDRGTEAFF
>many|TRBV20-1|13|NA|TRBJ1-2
TGCAGTGCTCCTTCATCCAGGGTGTATGGCTACACCTTC
CSAPSSRVYGYTF
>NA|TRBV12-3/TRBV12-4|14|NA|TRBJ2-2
TGTGCCAGCAGTTTATTGGACGTAACCGGGGAGCTGTTTTTT
CASSLLDVTGELFF
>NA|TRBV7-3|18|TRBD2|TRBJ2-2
TGTGCCAGCAGCGCCCAGATTGGGGGGGTCGGATACACCGGGGAGCTGTTTTTT
CASSAQIGGVGYTGELFF
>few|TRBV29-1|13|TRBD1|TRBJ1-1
TGCAGCGTAGTAGGGGGCTTCGGCACTGAAGCTTTCTTT
CSVVGGFGTEAFF
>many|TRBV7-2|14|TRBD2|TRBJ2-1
TGTGCCAGCAGCAGAGCGGGGTATTACAATGAGCAGTTCTTC
CASSRAGYYNEQFF
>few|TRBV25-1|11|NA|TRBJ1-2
TGTGCCAGCAGTGAGGGGCATGGCTACACCTTC
CASSEGHGYTF
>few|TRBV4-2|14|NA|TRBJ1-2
TGTGCCAGCAGCCCCTGGATCGAGGGCTATGGCTACACCTTC
CASSPWIEGYGYTF
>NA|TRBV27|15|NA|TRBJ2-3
TGTGCCAGCAGTCCCACCCCGCTTGTCACAGATACGCAGTATTTT
CASSPTPLVTDTQYF
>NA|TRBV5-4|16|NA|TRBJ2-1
TGTGCCAGCAGCTTCGGCGGGGCGAGCTCCTACAATGAGCAGTTCTTC
CASSFGGASSYNEQFF
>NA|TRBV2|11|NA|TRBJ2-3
TGTGCCATTCGCCTGGGGGATACGCAGTATTTT
CAIRLGDTQYF
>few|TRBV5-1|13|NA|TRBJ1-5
TGCGCCAGCAGCTTGGACGTGGATCAGCCCCAGCATTTT
CASSLDVDQPQHF
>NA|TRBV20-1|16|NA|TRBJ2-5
TGCAGTGCTAGAGATCGGCTGAGGGGGGGACAAGAGACCCAGTACTTC
CSARDRLRGGQETQYF
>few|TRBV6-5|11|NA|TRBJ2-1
TGTGCCAGCAGTTCCTGGACACCGCAGTTCTTC
CASSSWTPQFF
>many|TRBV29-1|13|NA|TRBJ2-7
TGCAGCGTTTTGGCAGAAGAACCCTACGAGCAGTACTTC
CSVLAEEPYEQYF
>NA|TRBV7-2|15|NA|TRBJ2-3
TGTGCCAGCAGCCTCTTAACGGGGATGACAGATACGCAGTATTTT
CASSLLTGMTDTQYF
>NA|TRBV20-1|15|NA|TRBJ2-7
TGCAGTGCACCTCGAACAGGGAATTTGGACTACGAGCAGTACTTC
CSAPRTGNLDYEQYF
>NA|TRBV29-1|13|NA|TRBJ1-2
TGCAGCGTTGGGGTAGGGCAGGAGGGTGGCTACACCTTC
CSVGVGQEGGYTF
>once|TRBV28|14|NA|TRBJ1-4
TGTGCCAGCGGATCCTACAGGGAGGATGAAAAACTGTTTTTT
CASGSYREDEKLFF
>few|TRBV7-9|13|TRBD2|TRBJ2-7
TGTGCCAGCAGCTCGGGGGGAACCTACGAGCAGTACTTC
CASSSGGTYEQYF
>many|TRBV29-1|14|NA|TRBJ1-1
TGCAGCGTCAATAAATATAAGGGGAGGACTGAAGCTTTCTTT
CSVNKYKGRTEAFF
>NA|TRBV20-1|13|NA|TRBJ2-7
TGCAGTGCTAGAGACAGGGGAATAACCGAGCAGTACTTC
CSARDRGITEQYF
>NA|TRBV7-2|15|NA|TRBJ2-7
TGTGCCAGCACCAATCCAGGGTTTCCCCTAAGCGAGCAGTACTTC
CASTNPGFPLSEQYF
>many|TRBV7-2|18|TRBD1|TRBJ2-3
TGTGCCAGCAGCTTACGGCCGCCGGGACAGGGGCGGTCTAATACGCAGTATTTT
CASSLRPPGQGRSNTQYF
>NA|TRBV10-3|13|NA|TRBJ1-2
TGTGCCATCACCCCGGACCCACGCTATGGCTACACCTTC
CAITPDPRYGYTF
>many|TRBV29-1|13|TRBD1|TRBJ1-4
TGCAGCGTTGCCCACAGGGGGAACGAAAAACTGTTTTTT
CSVAHRGNEKLFF
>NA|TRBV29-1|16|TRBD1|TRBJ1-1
TGCAGCGTTGTTGGTTCACGGGACAGTATGAACACTGAAGCTTTCTTT
CSVVGSRDSMNTEAFF
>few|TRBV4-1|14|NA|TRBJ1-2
TGCGCCAGCAGCCAAATCGACCCTAACTATGGCTACACCTTC
CASSQIDPNYGYTF
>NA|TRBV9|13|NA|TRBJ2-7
TGTGCCAGCAGCTTCGACAGGTCGGGGGAGCAGTACTTC
CASSFDRSGEQYF
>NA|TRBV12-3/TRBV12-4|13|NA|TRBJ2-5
TGTGCCAGCAGCCCCAACGAGGTGGGGACCCAGTACTTC
CASSPNEVGTQYF
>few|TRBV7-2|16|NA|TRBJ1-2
TGTGCCAGCAGGCAGGGGCTGGGGGTCGGCCAATATGGCTACACCTTC
CASRQGLGVGQYGYTF
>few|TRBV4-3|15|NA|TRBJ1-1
TGCGCCAGCAGCCGAGTCGCCCGGGGGTTCGGACAAGCTTTCTTT
CASSRVARGFGQAFF
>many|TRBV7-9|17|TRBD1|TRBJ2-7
TGTGCCAGCAGTCCAGGGGTTGGGACAGGGTTTAGGAGCGAGCAGTACTTC
CASSPGVGTGFRSEQYF
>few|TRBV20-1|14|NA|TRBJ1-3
TGCAGTGCTAGGCGGGTTGGCTCTGGAAACACCATATATTTT
CSARRVGSGNTIYF
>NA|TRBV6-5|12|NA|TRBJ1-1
TGTGCCAGCAGAGATAAAGACACTGAAGCTTTCTTT
CASRDKDTEAFF
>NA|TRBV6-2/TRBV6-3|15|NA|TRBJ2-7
TGTGCCAGCAGTTACTCCTGGCCCGACTCCTACGAGCAGTACTTC
CASSYSWPDSYEQYF
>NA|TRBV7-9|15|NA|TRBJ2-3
TGTGCCAGCAGCCTTCCGGACGGTTCCACAGATACGCAGTATTTT
CASSLPDGSTDTQYF
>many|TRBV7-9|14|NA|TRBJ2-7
TGTGCCAGCAGCTTAGCCCCGCTCCGGGGCGAGCAGTACTTC
CASSLAPLRGEQYF
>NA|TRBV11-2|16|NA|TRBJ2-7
TGTGCCAGCAGCTTAGAGGGGGCCCACCCAAGGTACGAGCAGTACTTC
CASSLEGAHPRYEQYF
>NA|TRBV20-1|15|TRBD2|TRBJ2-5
TGCAGTGCTAGAGGAATAGCGGGCCACCAAGAGACCCAGTACTTC
CSARGIAGHQETQYF
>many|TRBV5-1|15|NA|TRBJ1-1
TGCGCCAGCAGCTTCCAAGGGGCCCCGAACACTGAAGCTTTCTTT
CASSFQGAPNTEAFF
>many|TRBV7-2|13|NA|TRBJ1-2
TGTGCCAGCAGAATGGGACCCTCCTATGGCTACACCTTC
CASRMGPSYGYTF
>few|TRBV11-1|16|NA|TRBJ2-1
TGTGCCAGCAGCCCCCGGAAGGGGGGGATCTACAATGAGCAGTTCTTC
CASSPRKGGIYNEQFF
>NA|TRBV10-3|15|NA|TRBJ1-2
TGTGCCACCGCACTCAGGGCCCGAGGTCTCTCTGGCTACACCTTC
CATALRARGLSGYTF
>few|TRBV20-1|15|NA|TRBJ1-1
TGCAGTGCTAGTAGGATGGGAAGGAGGTACACTGAAGCTTTCTTT
CSASRMGRRYTEAFF